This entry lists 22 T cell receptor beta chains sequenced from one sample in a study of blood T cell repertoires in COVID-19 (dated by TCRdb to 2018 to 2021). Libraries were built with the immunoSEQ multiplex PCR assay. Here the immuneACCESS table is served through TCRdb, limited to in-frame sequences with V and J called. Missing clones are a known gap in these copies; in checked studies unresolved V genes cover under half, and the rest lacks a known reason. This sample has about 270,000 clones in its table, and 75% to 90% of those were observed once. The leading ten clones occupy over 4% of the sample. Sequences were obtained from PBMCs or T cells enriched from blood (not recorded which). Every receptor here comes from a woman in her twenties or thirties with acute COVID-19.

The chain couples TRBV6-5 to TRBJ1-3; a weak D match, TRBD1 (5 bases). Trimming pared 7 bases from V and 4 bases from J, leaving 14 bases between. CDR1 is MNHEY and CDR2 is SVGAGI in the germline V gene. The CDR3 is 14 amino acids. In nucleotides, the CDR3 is TGTGCCAGCAAGCAGGGATCTGACGGAAACACCATATATTTT. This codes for CASKQGSDGNTIYF.

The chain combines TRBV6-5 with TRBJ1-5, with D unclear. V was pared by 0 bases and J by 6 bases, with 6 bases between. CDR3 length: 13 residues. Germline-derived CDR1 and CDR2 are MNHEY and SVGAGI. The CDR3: CASSYSHSQPQHF. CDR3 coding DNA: TGTGCCAGCAGTTACTCCCATAGTCAGCCCCAGCATTTT.

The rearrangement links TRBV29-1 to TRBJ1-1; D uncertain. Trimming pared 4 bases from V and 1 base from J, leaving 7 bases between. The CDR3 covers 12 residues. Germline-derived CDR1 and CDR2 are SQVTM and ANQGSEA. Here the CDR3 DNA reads TGCAGCGTTGTAGGAGAGAACACTGAAGCTTTCTTT. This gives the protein CSVVGENTEAFF.

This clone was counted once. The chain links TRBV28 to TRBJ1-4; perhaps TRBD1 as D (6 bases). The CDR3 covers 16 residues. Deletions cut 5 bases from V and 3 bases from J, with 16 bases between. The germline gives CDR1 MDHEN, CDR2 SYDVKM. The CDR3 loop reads CASSPGGGVANEKLFF. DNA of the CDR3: TGTGCCAGCAGTCCTGGGGGGGGCGTAGCTAATGAAAAACTGTTTTTT.

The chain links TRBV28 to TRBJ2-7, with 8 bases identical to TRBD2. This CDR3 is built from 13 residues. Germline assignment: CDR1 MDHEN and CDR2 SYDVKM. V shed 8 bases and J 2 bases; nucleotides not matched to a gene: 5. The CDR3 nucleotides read TGTGCCAGCTTAGCGGGACCGACCTACGAGCAGTACTTC. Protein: CASLAGPTYEQYF.

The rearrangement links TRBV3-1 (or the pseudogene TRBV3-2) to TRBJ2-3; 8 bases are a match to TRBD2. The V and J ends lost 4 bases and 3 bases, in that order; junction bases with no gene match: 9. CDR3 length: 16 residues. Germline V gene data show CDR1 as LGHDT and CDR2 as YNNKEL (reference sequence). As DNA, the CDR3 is TGTGCCAGCAGCCTGGGTCCGGGACTAGAAACAGATACGCAGTATTTT. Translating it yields CASSLGPGLETDTQYF.

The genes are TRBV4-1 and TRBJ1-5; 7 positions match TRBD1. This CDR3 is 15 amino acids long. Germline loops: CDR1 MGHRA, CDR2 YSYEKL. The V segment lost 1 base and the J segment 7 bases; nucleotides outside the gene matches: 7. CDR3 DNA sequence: TGCGCCAGCAGCCAAGGACGACAGGGTGTACAGCCCCAGCATTTT. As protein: CASSQGRQGVQPQHF.

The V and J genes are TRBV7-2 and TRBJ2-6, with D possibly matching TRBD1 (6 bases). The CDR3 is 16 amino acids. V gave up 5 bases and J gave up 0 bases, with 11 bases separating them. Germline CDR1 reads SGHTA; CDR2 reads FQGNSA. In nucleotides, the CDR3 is TGTGCCAGCAGCCCGGGACAAGCCTCTGGGGCCAACGTCCTGACTTTC. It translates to CASSPGQASGANVLTF.

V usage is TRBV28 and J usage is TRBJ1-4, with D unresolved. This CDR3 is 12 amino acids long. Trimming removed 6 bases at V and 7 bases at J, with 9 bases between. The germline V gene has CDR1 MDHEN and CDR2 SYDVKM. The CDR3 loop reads CASRSGGEKLFF. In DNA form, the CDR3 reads TGTGCCAGCAGGTCAGGTGGTGAAAAACTGTTTTTT.

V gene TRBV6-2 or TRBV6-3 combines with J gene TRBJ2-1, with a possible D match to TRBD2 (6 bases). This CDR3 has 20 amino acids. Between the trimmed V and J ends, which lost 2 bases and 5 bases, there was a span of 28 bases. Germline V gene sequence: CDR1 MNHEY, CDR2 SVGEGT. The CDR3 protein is CASSYPISSQDYSFHNEQFF. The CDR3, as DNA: TGTGCCAGCAGTTACCCAATATCCTCCCAGGACTACTCTTTCCACAATGAGCAGTTCTTC.

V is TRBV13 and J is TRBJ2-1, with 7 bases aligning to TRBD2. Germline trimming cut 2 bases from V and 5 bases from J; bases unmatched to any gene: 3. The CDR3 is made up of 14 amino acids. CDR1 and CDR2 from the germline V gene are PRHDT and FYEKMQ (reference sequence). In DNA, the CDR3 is TGTGCCAGCAGCTTACTAGCGGCTAACAATGAGCAGTTCTTC. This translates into CASSLLAANNEQFF.

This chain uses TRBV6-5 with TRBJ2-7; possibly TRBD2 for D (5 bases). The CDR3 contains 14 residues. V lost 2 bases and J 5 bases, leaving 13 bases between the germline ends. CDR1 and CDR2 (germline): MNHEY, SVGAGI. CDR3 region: CASSYQTGNHEQYF. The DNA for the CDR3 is TGTGCCAGCAGTTACCAGACGGGGAATCACGAGCAGTACTTC.

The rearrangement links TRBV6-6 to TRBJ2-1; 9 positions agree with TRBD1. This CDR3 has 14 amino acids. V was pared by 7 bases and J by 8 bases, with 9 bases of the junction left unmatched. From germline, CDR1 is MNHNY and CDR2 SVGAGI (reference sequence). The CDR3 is CASKSRDRVDEQFF. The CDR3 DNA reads TGTGCCAGCAAATCCCGGGACAGGGTGGATGAGCAGTTCTTC.

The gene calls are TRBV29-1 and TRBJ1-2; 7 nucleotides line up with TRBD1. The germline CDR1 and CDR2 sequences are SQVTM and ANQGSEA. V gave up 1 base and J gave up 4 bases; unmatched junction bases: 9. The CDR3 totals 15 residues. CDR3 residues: CSVEGPTGVGYGYTF. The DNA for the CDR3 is TGCAGCGTTGAAGGCCCAACAGGGGTTGGCTATGGCTACACCTTC.

This CDR3 reads CASSIDGGGDAFF. For the CDR3, the DNA is TGTGCCAGTAGTATTGACGGGGGAGGGGATGCTTTCTTT. This sequence joins TRBV19 and TRBJ1-1; a weak D match, TRBD1 (5 bases). In germline, CDR1 is LNHDA, CDR2 SQIVND (reference sequence). V shed 3 bases and J shed 11 bases, with 16 bases lying between them. The CDR3 consists of 13 residues.

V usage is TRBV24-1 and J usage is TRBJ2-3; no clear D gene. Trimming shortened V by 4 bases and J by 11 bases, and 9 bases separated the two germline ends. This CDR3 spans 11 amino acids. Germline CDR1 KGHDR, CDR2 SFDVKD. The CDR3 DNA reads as TGTGCCACCAGTGACCATAATAGGCAGTATTTT. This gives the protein CATSDHNRQYF.

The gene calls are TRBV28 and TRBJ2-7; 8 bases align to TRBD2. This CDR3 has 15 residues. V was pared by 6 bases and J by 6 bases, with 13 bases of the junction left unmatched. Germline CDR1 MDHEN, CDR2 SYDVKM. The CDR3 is CASSRGTQRESEQYF. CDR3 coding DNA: TGTGCCAGCAGCCGTGGAACCCAGCGGGAGAGCGAGCAGTACTTC.

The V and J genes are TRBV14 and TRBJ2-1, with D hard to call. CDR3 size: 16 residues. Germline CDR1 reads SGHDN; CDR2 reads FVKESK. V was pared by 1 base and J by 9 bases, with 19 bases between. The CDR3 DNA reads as TGTGCCAGCAGCCAAGGATCTTGGCAGCCTCCGGGTGAGCAGTTCTTC. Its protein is CASSQGSWQPPGEQFF.

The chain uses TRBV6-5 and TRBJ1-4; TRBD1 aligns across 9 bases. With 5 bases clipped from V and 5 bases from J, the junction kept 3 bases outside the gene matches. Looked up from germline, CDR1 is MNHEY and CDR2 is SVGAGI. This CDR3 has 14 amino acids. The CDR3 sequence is CASSPGTGNEKLFF. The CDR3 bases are TGTGCCAGCAGTCCCGGGACAGGGAATGAAAAACTGTTTTTT.

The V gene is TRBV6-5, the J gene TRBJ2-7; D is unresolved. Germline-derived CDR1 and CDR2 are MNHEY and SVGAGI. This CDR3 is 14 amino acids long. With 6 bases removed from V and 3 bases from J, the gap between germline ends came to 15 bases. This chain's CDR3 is CASRPGTVFYEQYF. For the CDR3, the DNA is TGTGCCAGCAGACCCGGTACGGTATTCTACGAGCAGTACTTC.

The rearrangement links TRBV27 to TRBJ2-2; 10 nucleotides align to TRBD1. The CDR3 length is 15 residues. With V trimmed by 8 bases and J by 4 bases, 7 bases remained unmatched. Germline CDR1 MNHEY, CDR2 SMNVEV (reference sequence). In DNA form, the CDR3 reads TGTGCCAGCGTTGACAGGGGGCTGGGCACCGGGGAGCTGTTTTTT. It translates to CASVDRGLGTGELFF.

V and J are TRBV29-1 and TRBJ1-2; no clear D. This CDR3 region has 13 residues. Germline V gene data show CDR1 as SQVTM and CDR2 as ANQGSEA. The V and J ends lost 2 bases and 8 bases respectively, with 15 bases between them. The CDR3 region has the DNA TGCAGCGTTGAACAGGCTCCCGGTGAGGGCTACACCTTC. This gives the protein CSVEQAPGEGYTF.